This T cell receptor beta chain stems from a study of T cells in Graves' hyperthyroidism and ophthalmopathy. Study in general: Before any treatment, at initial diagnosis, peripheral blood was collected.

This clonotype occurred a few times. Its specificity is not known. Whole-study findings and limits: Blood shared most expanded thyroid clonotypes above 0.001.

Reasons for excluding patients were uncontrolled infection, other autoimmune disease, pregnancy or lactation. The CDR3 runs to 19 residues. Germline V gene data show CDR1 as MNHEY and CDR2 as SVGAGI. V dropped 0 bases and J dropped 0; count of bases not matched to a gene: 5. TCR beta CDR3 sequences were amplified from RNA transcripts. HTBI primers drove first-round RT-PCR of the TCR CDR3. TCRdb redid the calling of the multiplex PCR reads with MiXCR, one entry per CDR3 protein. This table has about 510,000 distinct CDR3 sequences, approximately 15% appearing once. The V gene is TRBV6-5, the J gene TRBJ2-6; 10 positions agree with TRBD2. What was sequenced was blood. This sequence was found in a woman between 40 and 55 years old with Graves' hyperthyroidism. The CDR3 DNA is TGTGCCAGCAGTTACTCGAATCTAGCGGGAGTCTCTGGGGCCAACGTCCTGACTTTC. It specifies CASSYSNLAGVSGANVLTF.